This TCR beta chain is from a study of cytomegalovirus exposure and HLA in healthy donors. In regard to this clone: Antigen unknown.

CDR3 size: 14 residues. J gave up 5 bases and V 6 bases, and 6 bases lay outside the gene matches. Per the germline V gene, CDR1 is MNHEY and CDR2 is SVGAGI. Whole-study results and caveats: It was around 160 TCR beta chains that were listed as cytomegalovirus-associated.

The PCR employed 60 Vbeta primers together with 13 Jbeta primers. The method was immunoSEQ multiplex PCR; TCRdb's version includes in-frame clones alone and lacks a portion of them. Altogether some 120,000 clones are present, over 70% being singletons, with the ten largest covering more than 3.5%. Sequenced: PBMCs. The sequence derives from a man aged 35-49 years in good health and CMV-seropositive. This chain links TRBV6-5 with TRBJ1-4; 7 nucleotides match TRBD1. CDR3 protein: CASRTGTVNEKLFF. DNA for the CDR3: TGTGCCAGCAGAACCGGGACAGTAAATGAAAAACTGTTTTTT.